The 5 T cell receptor beta chains reported below all come from one sample, sequenced in a study of OX40 agonist ivuxolimab in advanced cancers. Clones were sequenced by immunoSEQ multiplex PCR, and TCRdb holds only the in-frame ones, with some missing. The sample has approximately 49,000 clones; less than 85% are singletons. Sequenced here: CD4+ or CD8+ T cells sorted from blood, sampled in a trial of the OX40 agonist ivuxolimab. All receptors come from an adult with an advanced solid tumor such as melanoma, head and neck, liver or kidney cancer.

V is TRBV5-4 and J is TRBJ1-1; a possible D gene is TRBD1 (5 bases). In germline, CDR1 is SGHNT, CDR2 YYREEE (reference sequence). The CDR3 runs to 17 residues. V was shortened by 5 bases and J by 4 bases, with 24 bases between the two germline ends. Here the CDR3 reads CASRPTGEGRRSTEAFF. CDR3 in DNA: TGTGCCAGCAGACCCACCGGGGAGGGGAGAAGGAGCACTGAAGCTTTCTTT.

V is TRBV14 and J is TRBJ2-5; D perhaps matches TRBD1 (6 bases). In germline, CDR1 is SGHDN, CDR2 FVKESK. The V gene lost 2 bases and the J gene lost 1 base, with 14 bases spanning the gap. The length of the CDR3 is 16 residues. Here the CDR3 reads CASSQLITGPQETQYF. Here the CDR3 DNA reads TGTGCCAGCAGCCAACTCATAACAGGGCCCCAAGAGACCCAGTACTTC.

V usage is TRBV19 and J usage is TRBJ1-4; a possible D gene is TRBD1 (6 bases). Germline assignment: CDR1 LNHDA and CDR2 SQIVND (reference sequence). This CDR3 has 15 amino acids. Trimming stripped 3 bases from V and 3 bases from J, with 11 bases between. In DNA form, the CDR3 reads TGTGCCAGTAGTATCCCAGGGGCCGCTAATGAAAAACTGTTTTTT. Its protein product is CASSIPGAANEKLFF.

This chain connects TRBV7-3 to TRBJ2-7, with D possibly matching TRBD2 (5 bases). The CDR3 is 17 amino acids. V dropped 2 bases and J dropped 1 base, with 18 bases sitting between them. Germline values: CDR1 SGHTA, CDR2 FQGTGA. DNA of the CDR3: TGTGCCAGCAGCTTAGTTCGCGGGCCGGAAACTTCCTACGAGCAGTACTTC. Protein sequence: CASSLVRGPETSYEQYF.

In its sample, this clone was seen a few times. This sequence joins TRBV12-5 and TRBJ2-7; no clear D gene. The germline gives CDR1 LGHNT, CDR2 FRNRAP. The ends were cut back, 9 bases at V and 7 bases at J, with 7 bases in the middle. The CDR3 extends over 9 amino acids. The CDR3: CASLREQYF. CDR3 in DNA: TGTGCTAGCCTCCGGGAGCAGTACTTC.